These 23 T cell receptor beta chains came from one sample sequenced in a study of blood T cell repertoires in COVID-19. TCRdb's table, derived via immunoSEQ multiplex PCR, lists solely in-frame clones and lacks some. The sample holds approximately 250,000 clones, 84% seen once. Sequenced sample: peripheral blood. These receptor sequences come from a man aged 45-60 years with acute or convalescent COVID-19.

The CDR3 reads CASSEQGGSYNEQFF. CDR3 in DNA: TGTGCCAGCAGTGAACAGGGAGGCTCCTACAATGAGCAGTTCTTC. The chain links TRBV6-1 to TRBJ2-1; weak D call: TRBD2 (6 bases). The CDR3 is 15 amino acids. Germline V CDR1 and CDR2: MNHNS, SASEGT. V was clipped by 2 bases and J by 0 bases, with 8 bases between them.

The chain combines TRBV5-1 with TRBJ1-5, with D possibly being TRBD1 (5 bases). V dropped 8 bases and J dropped 5 bases, with 14 bases sitting between them. This CDR3 contains 13 residues. Looked up from germline, CDR1 is SGHRS and CDR2 is YFSETQ. In nucleotides, the CDR3 is TGCGCCAGGGTGGTAGGGGCTTATCAGCCCCAGCATTTT. Translated: CARVVGAYQPQHF. Looking up the rest from reference TRBV5-1 and TRBJ1-5 gives the full variable domain: KAGVTQTPRYLIKTRGQQVTLSCSPISGHRSVSWYQQTPGQGLQFLFEYFSETQRNKGNFPGRFSGRQFSNSRSEMNVSTLELGDSALYLCARVVGAYQPQHFGDGTRLSIL.

The chain uses TRBV5-8 and TRBJ2-3; 10 bases fit TRBD1. The CDR3 spans 17 residues. V was clipped by 3 bases and J by 3 bases; unmatched bases: 10. Germline loops: CDR1 SGHTS, CDR2 YDEGEE. The CDR3 nucleotides are TGTGCCAGCAGCTCCGGGACAGGGGTCTTTGGGACAGATACGCAGTATTTT. Encoded protein: CASSSGTGVFGTDTQYF.

Comments on this clone: The junction and the germline gene differ at one end; a read error may be behind it. This chain uses TRBV7-2 with TRBJ2-7; D is unclear. The CDR3 extends over 13 amino acids. The germline CDR1 and CDR2 sequences are SGHTA and FQGNSA. The CDR3 spells CASSIANSYEQYF. CDR3 nucleotide sequence: TGTGCCAGCAGCATAGCTAACTCCTACGAGCAGTACTTC.

This chain connects TRBV9 to TRBJ2-1, with 7 bases identical to TRBD2. This CDR3 has 15 amino acids. Losses at the gene ends were 0 bases for V and 12 bases for J; bases not matched to a gene: 12. Germline V gene sequence: CDR1 SGDLS, CDR2 YYNGEE. For the CDR3, the DNA is TGTGCCAGCAGCGTAGCGGCTAGCGGTAGGGCTGGGCAGTTCTTC. It is translated as CASSVAASGRAGQFF.

V and J are TRBV28 and TRBJ1-2; the D gene is possibly TRBD1 (5 bases). Trimming removed 6 bases from V and 4 bases from J, with 18 bases in between. CDR1 MDHEN and CDR2 SYDVKM come from the germline V gene. The CDR3 is 15 amino acids. The CDR3: CASSSTPGLSYGYTF. The CDR3, as DNA: TGTGCCAGCAGCTCCACACCGGGACTTAGCTATGGCTACACCTTC.

This chain links TRBV11-2 with TRBJ2-5; D remains ambiguous. The V gene lost 5 bases and the J gene lost 5 bases, with 15 bases spanning the gap. This CDR3 is built from 14 residues. Germline CDR1 SGHAT, CDR2 FQNNGV. The CDR3 spells CASSPQSARETQYF. The DNA for the CDR3 is TGTGCCAGCAGCCCCCAATCCGCGCGGGAGACCCAGTACTTC.

The rearrangement uses TRBV5-1 and TRBJ2-7; the D gene is possibly TRBD2 (5 bases). Germline lookup yields CDR1 SGHRS and CDR2 YFSETQ. The V end lost 1 base, the J end lost 5 bases, and 13 bases lay between the germline ends. The CDR3 has 14 amino acids. The CDR3: CASSLPGNLNEQYF. The CDR3 nucleotides read TGCGCCAGCAGCTTGCCGGGAAACCTAAACGAGCAGTACTTC.

The chain couples TRBV27 to TRBJ2-5, with 8 positions matching TRBD1. The V and J ends lost 3 bases and 5 bases, in that order; junction bases with no gene match: 8. The CDR3 totals 15 residues. In germline, CDR1 is MNHEY, CDR2 SMNVEV (reference sequence). The CDR3 sequence: CASSFNRGVGETQYF. CDR3 DNA sequence: TGTGCCAGCAGTTTCAACAGGGGGGTGGGGGAGACCCAGTACTTC.

The chain joins TRBV18 to TRBJ1-5; D is ambiguous. V gave up 5 bases and J gave up 13 bases, with 18 bases separating them. CDR1 and CDR2 from the germline V gene are KGHSH and LQKENI. The CDR3 sequence is 13 residues long. CDR3: CASSGREQLGQHF. The CDR3 nucleotides are TGTGCCAGCTCAGGGAGAGAACAGTTGGGGCAGCATTTT.

This CDR3 is CASNAGRGYEQYF. In DNA form, the CDR3 reads TGTGCCAGTAATGCCGGACGGGGGTACGAGCAGTACTTC. J is TRBJ2-7 and V is TRBV19; D possibly corresponds to TRBD2 (6 bases). Germline CDR1 is LNHDA and CDR2 is SQIVND (reference sequence). The CDR3 loop spans 13 amino acids. V gave up 7 bases and J gave up 4 bases, with 14 bases separating them. Filled out from reference TRBV19 and TRBJ2-7, the complete variable domain reads DGGITQSPKYLFRKEGQNVTLSCEQNLNHDAMYWYRQDPGQGLRLIYYSQIVNDFQKGDIAEGYSVSREKKESFPLTVTSAQKNPTAFYLCASNAGRGYEQYFGPGTRLTVT.

V is TRBV7-9 and J is TRBJ1-2; 11 positions match TRBD1. This CDR3 is 17 amino acids long. V dropped 2 bases and J dropped 3; count of bases not matched to a gene: 8. Germline CDR1 reads SEHNR; CDR2 reads FQNEAQ (reference sequence). CDR3 DNA sequence: TGTGCCAGCAGCTTAAAAAGGGGACAGGGGGACGACTATGGCTACACCTTC. The encoded protein is CASSLKRGQGDDYGYTF.

CDR3 sequence: CASSLVSSGGAGTQYF. As DNA, the CDR3 is TGTGCCAGCAGCTTAGTTTCTAGCGGGGGGGCGGGGACCCAGTACTTC. The gene calls are TRBV11-2 and TRBJ2-5; TRBD2 matches at 12 bases. Losses at the gene ends were 1 base for V and 7 bases for J; bases not matched to a gene: 7. The CDR3 consists of 16 residues. Germline loops: CDR1 SGHAT, CDR2 FQNNGV.

This sequence joins TRBV7-9 and TRBJ2-5; tentatively, D is TRBD1 (5 bases). The CDR3 loop spans 13 amino acids. Trimming took 5 bases from V and 3 from J, leaving 10 bases between them. Germline CDR1 SEHNR, CDR2 FQNEAQ (reference sequence). CDR3: CASSPRTKETQYF. In nucleotides, the CDR3 is TGTGCCAGCAGCCCCCGGACAAAAGAGACCCAGTACTTC.

The gene calls are TRBV6-1 and TRBJ1-5; no firm D call. V was pared by 0 bases and J by 15 bases, with 15 bases between. Germline CDR1 is MNHNS and CDR2 is SASEGT. This CDR3 is built from 13 residues. This chain's CDR3 is CASSEAPTGERHF. CDR3 DNA: TGTGCCAGCAGTGAAGCACCCACTGGAGAGCGGCATTTT.

Comment on this clone: The sample holds other DNA sequences that translate to the same CDR3. This chain uses TRBV7-2 with TRBJ2-3; the match to TRBD2 covers 15 bases. The CDR3 is 16 residues long. Germline V gene sequence: CDR1 SGHTA, CDR2 FQGNSA. V dropped 5 bases and J dropped 4; count of bases not matched to a gene: 4. DNA for the CDR3: TGTGCCAGCAGCCCGGGACTAGCGGGGGGAGCAGATACGCAGTATTTT. Its translation is CASSPGLAGGADTQYF.

This chain connects TRBV20-1 to TRBJ1-4; 9 nucleotides line up with TRBD1. The germline V gene has CDR1 DFQATT and CDR2 SNEGSKA (reference sequence). CDR3 size: 14 residues. Trimming removed 3 bases from V and 10 bases from J; junction bases left unmatched: 9. CDR3 DNA sequence: TGCAGTGCTAGTCCTCGGGACAGGGATGCAAAACTGTTTTTT. It encodes CSASPRDRDAKLFF.

The genes are TRBV7-9 and TRBJ2-5, with D perhaps TRBD2 (6 bases). The V end was cut by 3 bases, the J end by 1 base, with 9 bases between. The CDR3 covers 14 residues. Germline CDR1 SEHNR, CDR2 FQNEAQ (reference sequence). Here the CDR3 reads CASSLSSGQETQYF. The CDR3 DNA is TGTGCCAGCAGCTTGAGTAGCGGCCAAGAGACCCAGTACTTC. Based on the CDR3 plus reference TRBV7-9 and TRBJ2-5, the full variable domain is DTGVSQNPRHKITKRGQNVTFRCDPISEHNRLYWYRQTLGQGPEFLTYFQNEAQLEKSRLLSDRFSAERPKGSFSTLEIQRTEQGDSAMYLCASSLSSGQETQYFGPGTRLLVL.

J is TRBJ1-6 and V is TRBV4-1; D call uncertain. V was pared by 6 bases and J by 5 bases, with 14 bases between. CDR3 length equals 15 residues. Germline V gene lookup returns CDR1 MGHRA and CDR2 YSYEKL. The CDR3 is CASRDYTENNSPLHF. In DNA, the CDR3 is TGCGCCAGCAGGGATTATACAGAAAATAATTCACCCCTCCACTTT.

The chain has TRBV7-2 and TRBJ1-1; D ambiguous. The CDR3 runs to 13 residues. CDR1 and CDR2 from the germline V gene are SGHTA and FQGNSA. Trimming cost V 6 bases and J 0 bases, with 8 bases left between them. The CDR3 DNA follows: TGTGCCAGCAGTCCACAGCTGAACACTGAAGCTTTCTTT. Residues: CASSPQLNTEAFF.

The chain employs TRBV18 and TRBJ2-7; 8 bases match TRBD1. The germline gives CDR1 KGHSH, CDR2 LQKENI. Trimming removed 3 bases from V and 6 bases from J; junction bases left unmatched: 10. The CDR3 runs to 15 residues. CDR3 coding DNA: TGTGCCAGCTCACCTGCTCGGCAGGGGGCCCGCGAGCAGTACTTC. Protein: CASSPARQGAREQYF.

Points on this clone: The sample contains more than one DNA sequence encoding this CDR3. This chain joins TRBV9 and TRBJ1-2; D gene uncertain. Germline V gene data show CDR1 as SGDLS and CDR2 as YYNGEE. The length of the CDR3 is 13 residues. Trimming stripped 0 bases from V and 2 bases from J, with 5 bases between. CDR3 in DNA: TGTGCCAGCAGCGTAGCACAGAACTATGGCTACACCTTC. As protein: CASSVAQNYGYTF.

The rearrangement uses TRBV4-1 and TRBJ2-7; TRBD1 matches 8 bases. The CDR3 is made up of 15 amino acids. The V gene's germline CDR1 is MGHRA and CDR2 YSYEKL. The V segment lost 2 bases and the J segment 0 bases; nucleotides outside the gene matches: 3. The CDR3 region is CASSQLGQGSYEQYF. The CDR3 DNA reads as TGCGCCAGCAGCCAACTCGGACAGGGCTCCTACGAGCAGTACTTC.